Shown below are 25 T cell receptor beta chains from a single sample sequenced in a study of T cell repertoires in cytomegalovirus infection. Antigens for these TCRs are unknown. TCRdb reanalysed the reads using MiXCR and keeps one entry per CDR3 protein. The data hold hundreds of thousands of distinct CDR3 sequences, with about 33% observed a single time. Here the sequenced sample was cultured CD8+ T cells from PBMCs, taken from culture after CMV antigen stimulation. All receptors come from a human donor in good health (CMV status not recorded). Some clones in this sample may be carry-over from other donors' samples.

The V gene is TRBV12-3 or TRBV12-4, the J gene TRBJ1-3; tentative D call: TRBD1 (5 bases). V was cut by 5 bases and J by 2 bases, with 16 bases left in between. The CDR3 extends over 16 amino acids. CDR3 DNA sequence: TGTGCCAGCAGTCCATACAGGTTTAGCCCTGGAAACACCATATATTTT. Translated: CASSPYRFSPGNTIYF.

This clonotype has only a few counts. This rearrangement joins TRBV11-2 to TRBJ2-5, with D perhaps being TRBD1 or TRBD2 (6 bases each). V was shortened by 0 bases and J by 5 bases, with 13 bases between the two germline ends. The CDR3 is made up of 15 amino acids. Germline V gives CDR1 SGHAT, CDR2 FQNNGV. The CDR3 DNA follows: TGTGCCAGCAGCTTAGAGGTCGGGGGCGGGGAGACCCAGTACTTC. Its translation is CASSLEVGGGETQYF.

The genes are TRBV9 and TRBJ2-3; 7 bases line up with TRBD1. The CDR3 has 17 amino acids. Germline CDR1 is SGDLS and CDR2 is YYNGEE. The J segment lost 6 bases and the V segment lost 1 base, leaving 14 bases of the junction unmatched. The CDR3 loop reads CASSVYRQGWGKDTQYF. The DNA of the CDR3 is TGTGCCAGCAGCGTATATCGACAGGGCTGGGGCAAGGATACGCAGTATTTT.

The table lists this clonotype with a few counts. This chain connects TRBV7-6 to TRBJ2-7, with a weak D call TRBD2 (6 bases). CDR3 size: 12 residues. The germline V and J ends were trimmed by 5 bases and 7 bases, with 12 bases remaining between them. Germline CDR1 SGHVS, CDR2 FNYEAQ. DNA of the CDR3: TGTGCCAGCAGCCCGAGGGACTTTGAGCAGTACTTC. Translation: CASSPRDFEQYF.

This sequence joins TRBV7-9 and TRBJ1-1, with TRBD1 matching 12 bases. There are 17 residues in the CDR3. V dropped 4 bases and J dropped 5; count of bases not matched to a gene: 11. Germline CDR1 reads SEHNR; CDR2 reads FQNEAQ (reference sequence). CDR3 region: CASSSTPGQGARTEAFF. DNA of the CDR3: TGTGCCAGCAGCTCCACACCGGGACAGGGGGCTAGGACTGAAGCTTTCTTT.

In this sample, this clonotype turned up a few times. V and J are TRBV12-3 or TRBV12-4 and TRBJ1-2; D is perhaps TRBD1 (6 bases). V dropped 3 bases and J dropped 4 bases, with 12 bases sitting between them. This CDR3 comprises 14 residues. This chain's CDR3 is CASSFDRSFYGYTF. The CDR3 region has the DNA TGTGCCAGCAGTTTCGACAGGTCGTTCTATGGCTACACCTTC.

The rearrangement uses TRBV12-3 or TRBV12-4 and TRBJ2-2, with TRBD2 matching over 10 bases. The CDR3 has 17 residues. V lost 6 bases, J lost 1 base, and 8 bases stayed unmatched. The CDR3 sequence is CASSPSSGGMNTGELFF. The CDR3 nucleotides are TGTGCCAGCAGCCCCAGTAGCGGGGGGATGAACACCGGGGAGCTGTTTTTT.

J is TRBJ1-5 and V is TRBV19, with D perhaps TRBD1 (6 bases). The CDR3 loop spans 15 amino acids. Germline values: CDR1 LNHDA, CDR2 SQIVND (reference sequence). V was trimmed by 8 bases and J by 7 bases, leaving 21 bases between them. CDR3 nucleotides: TGTGCCAGTTGTGCCCGAAACAGGGTTGGACAGCCCCAGCATTTT. This gives the protein CASCARNRVGQPQHF.

This clonotype has just a few counts. The rearrangement uses TRBV6-2 or TRBV6-3 and TRBJ2-3; no definite D call. The CDR3 runs 15 residues. The ends were cut back, 6 bases at V and 5 bases at J, with 18 bases in the middle. Germline V gene sequence: CDR1 MNHEY, CDR2 SVGEGT. CDR3 in DNA: TGTGCCAGCAGACCTCGTCGAGAAGCCGGAGATACGCAGTATTTT. This gives the protein CASRPRREAGDTQYF.

The chain joins TRBV27 to TRBJ2-7, with 7 bases lining up with TRBD2. Germline CDR1 reads MNHEY; CDR2 reads SMNVEV (reference sequence). The CDR3 consists of 14 residues. The J segment lost 2 bases and the V segment lost 6 bases, leaving 7 bases of the junction unmatched. The CDR3 sequence: CASSPLAGAYEQYF. CDR3 DNA: TGTGCCAGCAGCCCTCTGGCGGGGGCCTACGAGCAGTACTTC.

This clonotype appeared a few times. The V call is TRBV7-2, the J call TRBJ1-1, with TRBD1 as a possible D gene (5 bases). The CDR3 is 15 amino acids. CDR1 is SGHTA, CDR2 FQGNSA, per germline. V was cut by 4 bases and J by 4 bases, with 16 bases left in between. CDR3 in amino acids: CASSSDVSGGTEAFF. CDR3 nucleotide sequence: TGTGCCAGCAGCTCCGACGTATCGGGGGGCACTGAAGCTTTCTTT.

The chain has TRBV6-6 and TRBJ1-1; D not resolved. Germline CDR1 and CDR2: MNHNY and SVGAGI (reference sequence). The CDR3 runs to 15 residues. Trimming pared 1 base from V and 4 bases from J, leaving 13 bases between. CDR3 sequence: CASSYWARESTEAFF. The CDR3 DNA reads TGTGCCAGCAGTTACTGGGCCCGGGAGAGCACTGAAGCTTTCTTT.

Only a few counts were recorded for this clonotype. The chain combines TRBV5-5 with TRBJ1-2; 7 bases are a match to TRBD1. V trimming: 4 bases; J trimming: 0 bases; junction bases outside the gene matches: 9. This CDR3 comprises 16 residues. Germline V CDR1 and CDR2: SGHKS, YYEKEE (reference sequence). In nucleotides, the CDR3 is TGTGCCAGCAGCGGAGGGGGCTGGGGGACTAACTATGGCTACACCTTC. Translated: CASSGGGWGTNYGYTF.

This chain joins TRBV7-6 and TRBJ1-1; tentative D call: TRBD1 (6 bases). This CDR3 has 15 residues. Germline CDR1 is SGHVS and CDR2 is FNYEAQ. V was trimmed by 4 bases and J by 7 bases, leaving 19 bases between them. CDR3 protein: CASSSRTEDRLEAFF. The CDR3 DNA follows: TGTGCCAGCAGCTCACGGACCGAGGACAGACTTGAAGCTTTCTTT.

This clonotype was detected many times. One end of the junction varies from germline; a read error may be responsible. J is TRBJ1-2 and V is TRBV6-6; perhaps TRBD1 as D (6 bases). Germline assignment: CDR1 MNHNY and CDR2 SVGAGI (reference sequence). This CDR3 is built from 16 residues. The CDR3 loop reads CASSDSGQKINYGYTF. In DNA, the CDR3 is TGTGCCAGCAGTGACTCTGGACAGAAAATTAACTATGGCTACACCTTC.

The table lists this clonotype with a few counts. The gene calls are TRBV7-9 and TRBJ1-5; D is possibly TRBD1 (5 bases). CDR1 and CDR2 from the germline V gene are SEHNR and FQNEAQ (reference sequence). Trimming took 4 bases from V and 4 from J, leaving 11 bases between them. CDR3 length equals 14 residues. The chain's CDR3 is CASSSGHGNQPQHF. The DNA for the CDR3 is TGTGCCAGCAGCTCCGGACACGGTAATCAGCCCCAGCATTTT.

This sequence joins TRBV29-1 and TRBJ2-5; no definite D call. Trimming removed 2 bases from V and 4 bases from J, with 11 bases in between. This CDR3 comprises 13 residues. CDR1 is SQVTM, CDR2 ANQGSEA, per germline. The CDR3 region has the DNA TGCAGCGTTGAATTGTCAATCCCAGAGACCCAGTACTTC. Its protein is CSVELSIPETQYF.

This clonotype was picked up many times. The V call is TRBV7-6, the J call TRBJ2-2, with D maybe TRBD1 (5 bases). Germline CDR1 reads SGHVS; CDR2 reads FNYEAQ. The CDR3 is 17 residues long. V was clipped by 5 bases and J by 4 bases, with 20 bases between them. The CDR3 bases are TGTGCCAGCAGCCTCAAAATACTACAGGCCGGCACCGGGGAGCTGTTTTTT. The encoded protein is CASSLKILQAGTGELFF.

This clonotype was counted only a few times. The chain recombines TRBV7-8 with TRBJ2-3, with 12 bases identical to TRBD2. The germline gives CDR1 SGHVS, CDR2 FQNEAQ. This CDR3 is 16 amino acids long. The V segment lost 5 bases and the J segment 6 bases; nucleotides outside the gene matches: 9. DNA for the CDR3: TGTGCCAGCAGCCTAGAACTAGCGGGGGGAATGGATACGCAGTATTTT. This translates into CASSLELAGGMDTQYF.

The chain recombines TRBV7-6 with TRBJ2-1; D uncertain. Trimming pared 2 bases from V and 2 bases from J, leaving 13 bases between. Germline-derived CDR1 and CDR2 are SGHVS and FNYEAQ. The length of the CDR3 is 16 residues. The CDR3 DNA is TGTGCCAGCAGCTTATCGTCTAAGGGTACCTACAATGAGCAGTTCTTC. The encoded protein is CASSLSSKGTYNEQFF. The whole variable domain, remainder taken from reference TRBV7-6 and TRBJ2-1, is GAGVSQSPRYKVTKRGQDVALRCDPISGHVSLYWYRQALGQGPEFLTYFNYEAQQDKSGLPNDRFSAERPEGSISTLTIQRTEQRDSAMYRCASSLSSKGTYNEQFFGPGTRLTVL.

The V call is TRBV12-3 or TRBV12-4, the J call TRBJ2-3, with D perhaps being TRBD1 or TRBD2 (5 bases each). CDR3 length equals 17 residues. Trimming removed 3 bases at V and 4 bases at J, with 20 bases between. In DNA form, the CDR3 reads TGTGCCAGCAGTTTGAGGGGCGTGGGGCGTGGGGCAGATACGCAGTATTTT. It translates to CASSLRGVGRGADTQYF.

Only a few counts were recorded for this clonotype. The gene calls are TRBV6-6 and TRBJ1-1; TRBD1 agrees at 7 bases. This CDR3 comprises 12 residues. The germline V gene has CDR1 MNHNY and CDR2 SVGAGI (reference sequence). J lost 0 bases, V lost 8 bases, and 0 bases had no gene match. The DNA of the CDR3 is TGTGCCAGCGACAGGGTGAACACTGAAGCTTTCTTT. It yields the protein CASDRVNTEAFF.

The chain carries TRBV14 and TRBJ2-6; D remains ambiguous. V lost 7 bases and J 0 bases, leaving 7 bases between the germline ends. The CDR3 runs to 14 residues. The germline V gene has CDR1 SGHDN and CDR2 FVKESK. CDR3 sequence reads: CASKPNSGANVLTF. The CDR3 coding sequence is TGTGCCAGCAAACCGAACTCTGGGGCCAACGTCCTGACTTTC.

This clonotype was found a few times. The V and J genes are TRBV27 and TRBJ2-3, with D uncertain. The germline V gene has CDR1 MNHEY and CDR2 SMNVEV (reference sequence). The CDR3 loop spans 13 amino acids. The V gene lost 10 bases and the J gene lost 5 bases, with 16 bases spanning the gap. DNA of the CDR3: TGTGCCACCTTTACTAAATCAGGAGATACGCAGTATTTT. Its translation is CATFTKSGDTQYF.

The J gene is TRBJ2-5, the V gene TRBV28, with 9 bases aligning to TRBD2. V shed 6 bases and J 7 bases; nucleotides not matched to a gene: 15. This CDR3 contains 16 residues. Germline V lookup: CDR1 MDHEN, CDR2 SYDVKM. The CDR3, as DNA: TGTGCCAGCAGCCCCAGGGCGGGGGGGCGTATAGGGACCCAGTACTTC. Translated: CASSPRAGGRIGTQYF.